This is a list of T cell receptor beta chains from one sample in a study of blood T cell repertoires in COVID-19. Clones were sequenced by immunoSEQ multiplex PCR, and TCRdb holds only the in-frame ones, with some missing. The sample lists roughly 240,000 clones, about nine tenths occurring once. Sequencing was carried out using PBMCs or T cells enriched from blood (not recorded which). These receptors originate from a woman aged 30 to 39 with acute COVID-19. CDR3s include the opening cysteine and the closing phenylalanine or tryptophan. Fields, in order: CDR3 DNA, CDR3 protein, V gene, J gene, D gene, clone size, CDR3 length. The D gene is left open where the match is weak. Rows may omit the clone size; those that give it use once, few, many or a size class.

TGTGCCATCAGTGACGCGGGACTAGCGGGCCAAGAGACCCAGTACTTC	CAISDAGLAGQETQYF	TRBV10-3	TRBJ2-5	TRBD2	-	16
TGTGCCAGCAGTTCGGGACTTTTAGCGGGGGGAGTCCAGTACTTC	CASSSGLLAGGVQYF	TRBV7-2	TRBJ2-5	TRBD2	-	15
TGTGCCAGCAGTGTGCACTATTCACCCCTCCACTTT	CASSVHYSPLHF	TRBV2	TRBJ1-6	-	-	12
TGTGCCAGCAGCTGGGACAGGGGCAATCAGCCCCAGCATTTT	CASSWDRGNQPQHF	TRBV5-8	TRBJ1-5	TRBD1	-	14
TGTGCCAGCTCACCAGGGAGTGGTCAAGAGACCCAGTACTTC	CASSPGSGQETQYF	TRBV18	TRBJ2-5	-	-	14
TGTGCCAGCAGCCCTACTCGACAGGGGGCGTTCACTGAAGCTTTCTTT	CASSPTRQGAFTEAFF	TRBV7-8	TRBJ1-1	TRBD1	few	16
TGTGCCAGCAGCCCCTCCCGGACAGACCAAGAGACCCAGTACTTC	CASSPSRTDQETQYF	TRBV7-6	TRBJ2-5	-	-	15
TGCAGCGTTGAATTGTGGGGGGGAGGCGGCTACACCTTC	CSVELWGGGGYTF	TRBV29-1	TRBJ1-2	-	-	13
TGTGCCACCAGTGTCTCTGACCCTGGGACAGCTGAACTAGCTAACTATGGCTACACCTTC	CATSVSDPGTAELANYGYTF	TRBV24-1	TRBJ1-2	TRBD1	-	20
TGTGCCTGGCAAGACAGGGCACGGGTGAGTGGCTACACCTTC	CAWQDRARVSGYTF	TRBV30	TRBJ1-2	TRBD1	-	14
TGTGCCTGGAGTGTTAGATCACAGATGGCCGATAATTCACCCCTCCACTTT	CAWSVRSQMADNSPLHF	TRBV30	TRBJ1-6	-	-	17
TGCGCCAGCAGTGAGCCGGGGGGGCCAGTCGGGGAGCTGTTTTTT	CASSEPGGPVGELFF	TRBV10-2	TRBJ2-2	TRBD2	-	15
TGTGCCTGGAGAATTAATTGGGGCGGAAACACTGAAGCTTTCTTT	CAWRINWGGNTEAFF	TRBV30	TRBJ1-1	-	once	15
TGTGCCAGTACCGCAGACTATCTCGGAAATACGCAGTATTTT	CASTADYLGNTQYF	TRBV19	TRBJ2-3	-	once	14
TGTGCCAGCAGCGTATCGGGGGATGGCAATCAGCCCCAGCATTTT	CASSVSGDGNQPQHF	TRBV9	TRBJ1-5	-	-	15
TGTGCTAGTTCCTTGTCGGGACTAGCGGCCAATGAGCAGTTCTTC	CASSLSGLAANEQFF	TRBV12-5	TRBJ2-1	TRBD2	-	15
TGTGCCAGCTCACTAGACAGGGATGGCACCATATATTTT	CASSLDRDGTIYF	TRBV18	TRBJ1-3	TRBD1	few	13
TGTGCCAGCACCCGGGACAGCACAAATGAAAAACTGTTTTTT	CASTRDSTNEKLFF	TRBV7-6	TRBJ1-4	TRBD1	-	14
TGTGCTAGTGGTTTGGTTCTGGGGACAGGGAACTACGAGCAGTACTTC	CASGLVLGTGNYEQYF	TRBV12-5	TRBJ2-7	TRBD1	few	16
TGCGCCAGCAGCTTGGACAGGGTACCAGATACGCAGTATTTT	CASSLDRVPDTQYF	TRBV5-1	TRBJ2-3	-	-	14
TGTGCCACCGACCGGACAGGGACTTCACCCCTCCACTTT	CATDRTGTSPLHF	TRBV7-9	TRBJ1-6	TRBD1	few	13
TGTGCCAGCAGTTACGGGCAGGCAATAGATACGCAGTATTTT	CASSYGQAIDTQYF	TRBV6-2/TRBV6-3	TRBJ2-3	-	-	14
TGTGCCAGCTCACCTGGACAGGCAACCTACGAGCAGTACTTC	CASSPGQATYEQYF	TRBV18	TRBJ2-7	TRBD1	once	14
TGCAGCGCGTCGAATCTAGGGGCAGGGAACTATGGCTACACCTTC	CSASNLGAGNYGYTF	TRBV29-1	TRBJ1-2	-	-	15
TGTGCCAGCGCACAGGGTGGGGAAAAACTGTTTTTT	CASAQGGEKLFF	TRBV2	TRBJ1-4	-	-	12
TGCGCCAGCAGACAGGACAGGGCTGCTCCTGAAGCTTTCTTT	CASRQDRAAPEAFF	TRBV10-2	TRBJ1-1	TRBD1	-	14
TGCGCCAGCACCATTGGAAGGGGGAACACTGAAGCTTTCTTT	CASTIGRGNTEAFF	TRBV5-1	TRBJ1-1	-	-	14
TGTGCCAATCCTTGGGCAGAGCAGTACTTC	CANPWAEQYF	TRBV3-1/TRBV3-2	TRBJ2-7	-	-	10
TGCGCCAGCAGCCAAGAAGTAGGGGGTAGCAATCAGCCCCAGCATTTT	CASSQEVGGSNQPQHF	TRBV4-3	TRBJ1-5	-	-	16
TGTGCCAGCAGTGAAGTGGGCGGACTCTCCTACGAGCAGTACTTC	CASSEVGGLSYEQYF	TRBV6-1	TRBJ2-7	-	-	15
TGTGCCAGCAGCTTAGGGGGCGGATATGGCTACACCTTC	CASSLGGGYGYTF	TRBV7-2	TRBJ1-2	-	once	13
TGTGCCAGCAGCGTACAGGGAGTACGCGAAAAACTGTTTTTT	CASSVQGVREKLFF	TRBV5-4	TRBJ1-4	-	few	14
TGTGCCAGCAGCCTCAGGGGTCTTGGCTACACCTTC	CASSLRGLGYTF	TRBV5-4	TRBJ1-2	-	-	12
TGTGCCATCAAAGGTAGTAACGGGGACACTGAAGCTTTCTTT	CAIKGSNGDTEAFF	TRBV10-3	TRBJ1-1	-	-	14
TGTGCCAGCAGCCCCGCCTCCGGGGAGACCCAGTACTTC	CASSPASGETQYF	TRBV13	TRBJ2-5	-	-	13
TGTGCCAGCAGTCCTGGAGACACTGAAGCTTTCTTT	CASSPGDTEAFF	TRBV6-5	TRBJ1-1	-	-	12
TGTGCCAGCAGCGCGGACAGTTTAGGGTCCGAAGCTTTCTTT	CASSADSLGSEAFF	TRBV9	TRBJ1-1	-	-	14
TGTGCCAGCAGTGAAGAGCACAGGGCATATTCACCCCTCCACTTT	CASSEEHRAYSPLHF	TRBV6-1	TRBJ1-6	-	-	15
TGTGCCAGCAGAGGGACAGTTGCATCCTACGAGCAGTACTTC	CASRGTVASYEQYF	TRBV2	TRBJ2-7	TRBD1	-	14
TGCGCCAGCAGCGCTATTGGACAGGCCACCACCGGGGAGCTGTTTTTT	CASSAIGQATTGELFF	TRBV5-1	TRBJ2-2	TRBD1	-	16
TGTGCCAGCAGCTTAACGGGACTCGGACTGGGACCCCAGCATTTT	CASSLTGLGLGPQHF	TRBV7-2	TRBJ1-5	-	-	15
TGCGCCAGCAGCCAAGATGGGGCCTGGGGGGTTAACTATGGCTACACCTTC	CASSQDGAWGVNYGYTF	TRBV4-3	TRBJ1-2	-	-	17
TGCGCCAGCAGCTTGGGCCCGACAGGGGGCGAAAGCAATCAGCCCCAGCATTTT	CASSLGPTGGESNQPQHF	TRBV5-1	TRBJ1-5	TRBD1	once	18
TGTGCCAGTAGTAGGGAGCAGGGAGCGGGTAATTCACCCCTCCACTTT	CASSREQGAGNSPLHF	TRBV19	TRBJ1-6	-	-	16
TGCGCCAGCAGCCTTCGGGTCCGGAATGAGCAGTTCTTC	CASSLRVRNEQFF	TRBV4-1	TRBJ2-1	-	-	13
TGTGCCAGCAGTGAAGGGCAGGGTGAGGCTGAAGCTTTCTTT	CASSEGQGEAEAFF	TRBV2	TRBJ1-1	-	-	14
TGTGCCAGCAGCTTAGTTCAGGGGGACTATGGCTACACCTTC	CASSLVQGDYGYTF	TRBV7-2	TRBJ1-2	TRBD1	-	14
TGTGCCAGCAGCTTAGATAGCGGGGGATACACCGGGGAGCTGTTTTTT	CASSLDSGGYTGELFF	TRBV7-2	TRBJ2-2	TRBD2	-	16
TGTGCCAGCAGTTTAGGGGCCACAGATACGCAGTATTTT	CASSLGATDTQYF	TRBV12-3/TRBV12-4	TRBJ2-3	-	-	13
TGCGCCAGCAGCTCGGGACAGGGAGGTGGCTACACCTTC	CASSSGQGGGYTF	TRBV5-1	TRBJ1-2	TRBD1	once	13
TGTGCCAGCAGCCTGGGGGCAGGAGGAATACTTTCGGGCACCTTC	CASSLGAGGILSGTF	TRBV14	TRBJ1-2	-	-	15
TGTGCCAGCAGTCGGGAGCATGAAAAACTGTTTTTT	CASSREHEKLFF	TRBV6-2/TRBV6-3	TRBJ1-4	-	once	12